This passage covers 19 T cell receptor beta chains from one sample sequenced in a study of blood T cell repertoires in COVID-19. Measured with immunoSEQ multiplex PCR; TCRdb has only the in-frame clones, and not every one. The table lists around 57,000 clones, just over 85% of them singletons. Sequencing used peripheral blood. These receptors all come from a woman aged 80 or over with active COVID-19.

This sequence joins TRBV9 and TRBJ2-1; a possible D gene is TRBD2 (5 bases). The germline V and J ends were trimmed by 4 bases and 0 bases, with 17 bases remaining between them. CDR3 size: 17 residues. CDR1 is SGDLS and CDR2 is YYNGEE in the germline V gene. The CDR3 DNA reads as TGTGCCAGCAGCCCACCCCTCCTAGCTCGCTCCTACAATGAGCAGTTCTTC. Residues: CASSPPLLARSYNEQFF.

The chain uses TRBV6-5 and TRBJ2-3; maybe TRBD2 (5 bases). The CDR3 extends over 14 amino acids. Trimming shortened V by 2 bases and J by 3 bases, and 9 bases separated the two germline ends. CDR1 is MNHEY, CDR2 SVGAGI, per germline. CDR3 protein: CASSYRPGTDTQYF. CDR3 DNA sequence: TGTGCCAGCAGTTACCGTCCGGGGACAGATACGCAGTATTTT.

This chain connects TRBV5-1 to TRBJ2-7, with 7 bases aligning to TRBD1. V lost 4 bases to trimming and J lost 12 bases; unmatched junction nucleotides: 7. Per germline, CDR1 SGHRS and CDR2 YFSETQ. The CDR3 sequence is 11 residues long. CDR3 loop: CASSEGQAPYF. The CDR3 bases are TGCGCCAGCAGCGAAGGACAGGCGCCGTACTTC.

The chain recombines TRBV7-6 with TRBJ2-2; D is uncertain. The V gene's germline CDR1 is SGHVS and CDR2 FNYEAQ. Trimming pared 2 bases from V and 1 base from J, leaving 2 bases between. The CDR3 extends over 13 amino acids. The CDR3 DNA is TGTGCCAGCAGCTTACGGAACACCGGGGAGCTGTTTTTT. Translating gives CASSLRNTGELFF. The whole variable domain, filled in from reference TRBV7-6 and TRBJ2-2, reads GAGVSQSPRYKVTKRGQDVALRCDPISGHVSLYWYRQALGQGPEFLTYFNYEAQQDKSGLPNDRFSAERPEGSISTLTIQRTEQRDSAMYRCASSLRNTGELFFGEGSRLTVL.

The chain is built from TRBV5-1 and TRBJ2-7; 15 bases agree with TRBD2. In germline, CDR1 is SGHRS, CDR2 YFSETQ. There are 16 residues in the CDR3. The ends lost 5 bases at V and 0 bases at J; junction bases unmatched: 3. The CDR3 DNA is TGCGCCAGCAGGGGACTAGCGGGGGGCCTCTCCTACGAGCAGTACTTC. It is translated as CASRGLAGGLSYEQYF.

This sequence joins TRBV29-1 and TRBJ1-1, with 7 bases identical to TRBD1. The CDR3 spans 13 residues. The V gene end was trimmed by 7 bases and the J gene end by 0 bases; junction bases not matched to a gene: 5. Per the germline V gene, CDR1 is SQVTM and CDR2 is ANQGSEA. The CDR3 DNA follows: TGCAGCGCCCAGGGACAGATGAACACTGAAGCTTTCTTT. Its protein product is CSAQGQMNTEAFF.

The V gene is TRBV4-3, the J gene TRBJ1-5, with 10 bases fitting TRBD1. Germline lookup yields CDR1 LGHNA and CDR2 YSLEER. The length of the CDR3 is 18 residues. J gave up 5 bases and V 0 bases, and 10 bases lay outside the gene matches. The CDR3 region is CASSQDAHWTGGYQPQHF. DNA of the CDR3: TGCGCCAGCAGCCAAGATGCCCATTGGACAGGGGGGTATCAGCCCCAGCATTTT.

The chain recombines TRBV5-1 with TRBJ1-6; unclear D gene. The V end was cut by 0 bases, the J end by 8 bases, with 6 bases between. Germline CDR1 reads SGHRS; CDR2 reads YFSETQ. The CDR3 sequence is 13 residues long. This CDR3 is CASSLVGDSPLHF. As DNA, the CDR3 is TGCGCCAGCAGCTTGGTCGGGGATTCACCCCTCCACTTT. The full variable domain, its missing parts supplied by reference TRBV5-1 and TRBJ1-6, is KAGVTQTPRYLIKTRGQQVTLSCSPISGHRSVSWYQQTPGQGLQFLFEYFSETQRNKGNFPGRFSGRQFSNSRSEMNVSTLELGDSALYLCASSLVGDSPLHFGNGTRLTVT.

The chain is built from TRBV5-1 and TRBJ2-1; TRBD2 aligns across 8 bases. Germline CDR1 SGHRS, CDR2 YFSETQ. After removal of 0 bases from V and 7 bases from J, the junction contained 9 bases not matched to a gene. The CDR3 consists of 16 residues. The CDR3 region has the DNA TGCGCCAGCAGCTTGGGAGTCGGGGGGGCCGAGAATGAGCAGTTCTTC. This translates into CASSLGVGGAENEQFF.

V is TRBV11-2 and J is TRBJ2-4, with TRBD1 as a possible D gene (6 bases). CDR3 length equals 13 residues. V gave up 4 bases and J gave up 4 bases, with 8 bases separating them. Germline V gives CDR1 SGHAT, CDR2 FQNNGV. In nucleotides, the CDR3 is TGTGCCAGCAGCTCCGGACAGAAAAACATTCAGTACTTC. This translates into CASSSGQKNIQYF.

This chain connects TRBV4-3 to TRBJ1-1; 9 nucleotides agree with TRBD1. CDR3 size: 15 residues. Germline values: CDR1 LGHNA, CDR2 YSLEER. The V gene end was trimmed by 4 bases and the J gene end by 6 bases; junction bases not matched to a gene: 9. CDR3 DNA: TGCGCCAGCAGCCTTCAGGGACAGGGAAGCTCTGAAGCTTTCTTT. It codes for CASSLQGQGSSEAFF.

This clone was seen once. The chain carries TRBV19 and TRBJ1-5, with D possibly matching TRBD1 (5 bases). The CDR3 spans 14 residues. Trimming removed 7 bases from V and 2 bases from J, with 12 bases in between. The germline V gene has CDR1 LNHDA and CDR2 SQIVND (reference sequence). The CDR3 is CASTPTRGNQPQHF. In nucleotides, the CDR3 is TGTGCCAGTACCCCGACCAGGGGCAATCAGCCCCAGCATTTT.

This chain uses TRBV28 with TRBJ2-5; 12 bases match TRBD2. Germline assignment: CDR1 MDHEN and CDR2 SYDVKM. The V and J ends lost 6 bases and 1 base, in that order; junction bases with no gene match: 6. The length of the CDR3 is 16 residues. The CDR3 DNA reads TGTGCCAGCAGACCGGGACTAGCGGGCTCCCAAGAGACCCAGTACTTC. It yields the protein CASRPGLAGSQETQYF.

This clone was found once. J is TRBJ2-7 and V is TRBV5-5, with D perhaps matching TRBD2 (5 bases). CDR1 and CDR2 (germline): SGHKS, YYEKEE (reference sequence). This CDR3 is 14 amino acids long. V shed 3 bases and J shed 2 bases, with 12 bases lying between them. CDR3 protein: CASSSLPGAYEQYF. The CDR3 coding sequence is TGTGCCAGCAGCTCGCTCCCCGGGGCCTACGAGCAGTACTTC. The full variable domain, its missing parts supplied by reference TRBV5-5 and TRBJ2-7, is DAGVTQSPTHLIKTRGQQVTLRCSPISGHKSVSWYQQVLGQGPQFIFQYYEKEERGRGNFPDRFSARQFPNYSSELNVNALLLGDSALYLCASSSLPGAYEQYFGPGTRLTVT.

The CDR3 here is CASSHGTSGDLSYNEQFF. Written as DNA, the CDR3 is TGCGCCAGCAGCCACGGGACTAGCGGGGATCTCTCCTACAATGAGCAGTTCTTC. The genes are TRBV4-3 and TRBJ2-1; TRBD2 aligns across 13 bases. Germline values: CDR1 LGHNA, CDR2 YSLEER. With 3 bases clipped from V and 0 bases from J, the junction kept 5 bases outside the gene matches. This CDR3 spans 18 amino acids.

The chain has TRBV9 and TRBJ2-1; TRBD2 agrees at 8 bases. Germline V gene sequence: CDR1 SGDLS, CDR2 YYNGEE. The CDR3 consists of 15 residues. J lost 15 bases, V lost 0 bases, and 14 bases had no gene match. The CDR3 nucleotides read TGTGCCAGCAGCGTAGCTACGGCGGTAGCGGGGACTCCGTTCTTC. It translates to CASSVATAVAGTPFF.

This chain joins TRBV7-2 and TRBJ2-7, with 13 bases matching TRBD2. The V gene end was trimmed by 0 bases and the J gene end by 7 bases; junction bases not matched to a gene: 9. This CDR3 comprises 17 residues. Germline V gene data show CDR1 as SGHTA and CDR2 as FQGNSA. In DNA form, the CDR3 reads TGTGCCAGCAGCTTAGCGACTAGCGGGGGGCCGGCTGGTGAGCAGTACTTC. Its protein is CASSLATSGGPAGEQYF.

V and J are TRBV5-1 and TRBJ2-5, with D unclear. The CDR3 spans 13 residues. Between the trimmed V and J ends, which lost 0 bases and 3 bases, there was a span of 6 bases. The germline V gene has CDR1 SGHRS and CDR2 YFSETQ. The CDR3 nucleotides are TGCGCCAGCAGCTTGGGGGCAGAAGAGACCCAGTACTTC. This codes for CASSLGAEETQYF.

This clone has only a few counts. In DNA form, the CDR3 reads TGCGCCAGCAGCTTCCCAGGGGATGGCTACACCTTC. It codes for CASSFPGDGYTF. This rearrangement joins TRBV5-1 to TRBJ1-2; D may be TRBD1 (6 bases). V was shortened by 2 bases and J by 6 bases, with 8 bases between the two germline ends. This CDR3 comprises 12 residues. Germline V gene sequence: CDR1 SGHRS, CDR2 YFSETQ.